Listed below are T cell receptor beta chains from one sample, sequenced in a study of T cell responses to AZD1222 COVID-19 vaccine. Sequencing used immunoSEQ multiplex PCR; TCRdb keeps in-frame clones, though not all of them. This table holds some 120,000 clones, less than 90% found once. The source material was peripheral blood, sampled on day 0 of AZD1222 vaccination. Every receptor here comes from an adult in good health. Both conserved end residues are trimmed from each CDR3. The D gene is left open where the match is weak.

j_call: TRBJ1-5; v_call: TRBV24-1; d_call: -; cdr3_aa: ATSDLLNRVNQPQH
j_call: TRBJ1-6; v_call: TRBV6-2/TRBV6-3; d_call: -; cdr3_aa: ASSYPADIGSPLH
j_call: TRBJ2-7; v_call: TRBV6-5; d_call: -; cdr3_aa: ASSYWGYEQY
j_call: TRBJ2-3; v_call: TRBV4-3; d_call: TRBD2; cdr3_aa: ASSQAMTGGDTQY
j_call: TRBJ2-4; v_call: TRBV2; d_call: -; cdr3_aa: ASNGQKNIQY
j_call: TRBJ2-7; v_call: TRBV4-1; d_call: -; cdr3_aa: ASTGGHKPYEQY
j_call: TRBJ1-2; v_call: TRBV2; d_call: -; cdr3_aa: ASSEDARRLGGYT
j_call: TRBJ1-2; v_call: TRBV6-5; d_call: -; cdr3_aa: ASSYGVNNNYGYT
j_call: TRBJ1-1; v_call: TRBV12-3/TRBV12-4; d_call: -; cdr3_aa: ASSLTGTEAF
j_call: TRBJ2-2; v_call: TRBV2; d_call: TRBD2; cdr3_aa: ASSAGELAPGELF
j_call: TRBJ1-2; v_call: TRBV14; d_call: -; cdr3_aa: ASSHGGIDYT
j_call: TRBJ2-5; v_call: TRBV5-1; d_call: -; cdr3_aa: ASSSDGGESGTQY
j_call: TRBJ2-3; v_call: TRBV19; d_call: TRBD2; cdr3_aa: ASSIGSTSGGYTQY
j_call: TRBJ2-7; v_call: TRBV11-3; d_call: TRBD2; cdr3_aa: ASSLVGDYYEQY
j_call: TRBJ1-3; v_call: TRBV3-1/TRBV3-2; d_call: -; cdr3_aa: ASSQGGIGNTIY
j_call: TRBJ1-3; v_call: TRBV4-1; d_call: TRBD1; cdr3_aa: ASSYITGVHVSGNTIY
j_call: TRBJ2-7; v_call: TRBV5-4; d_call: -; cdr3_aa: ASKGDGSSPVREQY